A single sample gave rise to the 27 T cell receptor beta chains below, sequenced in a study of T cell responses to AZD1222 COVID-19 vaccine (TCRdb year 2021). Interpreted using the paper, the time point label stands for: baseline before first vaccination. Per the publication, the treatment or condition label means: meningococcal conjugate vaccine given as trial control. The library was produced with the immunoSEQ multiplex PCR assay. The table comes from immuneACCESS by way of TCRdb, which keeps in-frame sequences with V and J called. Part of the clones is missing from these tables; in studies checked, under half for an unresolved V gene and the rest for unknown reasons. The sample table contains about 140,000 clones; only one count was recorded for 93% of them. The ten largest clones represent over 0.85% of the sample. Sequenced here: peripheral blood, sampled on day 0 of MenACWY control vaccination. These receptors were obtained from an adult in good health.

The V call is TRBV7-9, the J call TRBJ2-7, with D perhaps matching TRBD2 (5 bases). The CDR3 extends over 14 amino acids. V dropped 8 bases and J dropped 0 bases, with 14 bases sitting between them. The V gene's germline CDR1 is SEHNR and CDR2 FQNEAQ (reference sequence). CDR3 in amino acids: CASAPPGNSYEQYF. The CDR3 DNA reads TGTGCCAGCGCTCCACCGGGGAACTCCTACGAGCAGTACTTC.

This chain connects TRBV25-1 to TRBJ1-2; 7 nucleotides agree with TRBD1. This CDR3 is 17 amino acids long. From germline, CDR1 is MGHDK and CDR2 SYGVNS. Trimming at V came to 8 bases and at J to 2 bases, leaving 17 bases not matched to a gene. The CDR3 sequence is CASALQNPTGVNYGYTF. For the CDR3, the DNA is TGTGCCAGCGCCCTACAGAACCCCACAGGGGTCAACTATGGCTACACCTTC.

This clone was seen only once. The CDR3 protein is CASSLWSENTEAFF. Here the CDR3 DNA reads TGTGCCAGCAGTTTATGGTCTGAGAACACTGAAGCTTTCTTT. The V and J genes are TRBV28 and TRBJ1-1; D not resolved. The CDR3 sequence is 14 residues long. The V and J ends lost 0 bases and 1 base respectively, with 6 bases between them. Germline CDR1 reads MDHEN; CDR2 reads SYDVKM.

This chain links TRBV5-8 with TRBJ1-2, with D maybe TRBD1 (6 bases). Trimming removed 0 bases at V and 8 bases at J, with 17 bases between. CDR1 and CDR2 (germline): SGHTS, YDEGEE. The CDR3 spans 15 residues. The DNA for the CDR3 is TGTGCCAGCAGCTTGGTTCTCGCAGGGGTGGGAGGCTACACCTTC. It specifies CASSLVLAGVGGYTF.

The V gene is TRBV7-2, the J gene TRBJ1-2; D uncertain. The germline V gene has CDR1 SGHTA and CDR2 FQGNSA. The CDR3 is 13 residues long. The ends were cut back, 4 bases at V and 7 bases at J, with 13 bases in the middle. CDR3 bases: TGTGCCAGCAGCTCTGGACCGCGCCTTGGCTACACCTTC. This sequence encodes CASSSGPRLGYTF.

The V gene is TRBV5-1, the J gene TRBJ2-2, with a tentative D call TRBD2 (6 bases). Trimming left V 2 bases short and J 3 bases short, with 14 bases between. The CDR3 loop spans 16 amino acids. The germline gives CDR1 SGHRS, CDR2 YFSETQ. The CDR3 loop is CASSFRLREDTGELFF. The CDR3 nucleotides are TGCGCCAGCAGCTTCAGACTTAGGGAGGACACCGGGGAGCTGTTTTTT.

The chain has TRBV6-6 and TRBJ1-2; a weak D match, TRBD1 (6 bases). This CDR3 is built from 17 residues. Trimming shortened V by 5 bases and J by 1 base, and 20 bases separated the two germline ends. Germline CDR1 reads MNHNY; CDR2 reads SVGAGI (reference sequence). CDR3 loop: CASSPGTPRGINYGYTF. The CDR3 DNA sequence: TGTGCCAGCAGTCCCGGGACACCGAGGGGGATTAACTATGGCTACACCTTC.

The J gene is TRBJ2-3, the V gene TRBV6-1, with TRBD1 as a possible D gene (6 bases). CDR3 length: 16 residues. Trimming stripped 0 bases from V and 7 bases from J, with 17 bases between. From germline, CDR1 is MNHNS and CDR2 SASEGT. The CDR3 DNA is TGTGCCAGCAGTGAAGCGCGTAGACAGGATATTCATACGCAGTATTTT. Amino acids: CASSEARRQDIHTQYF.

The chain recombines TRBV2 with TRBJ1-1, with 8 bases aligning to TRBD1. Per germline, CDR1 SNHLY and CDR2 FYNNEI. V shed 5 bases, J shed 1 base, and the junction held 6 bases outside the gene matches. The CDR3 has 15 residues. CDR3 DNA sequence: TGTGCCAGCAGTTCCCTAGGACAGGGGAACACTGAAGCTTTCTTT. Its translation: CASSSLGQGNTEAFF.

The chain couples TRBV7-9 to TRBJ2-3; D uncertain. The CDR3 spans 14 residues. Germline CDR1 is SEHNR and CDR2 is FQNEAQ (reference sequence). V was shortened by 2 bases and J by 2 bases, with 8 bases between the two germline ends. CDR3 in amino acids: CASSLSLDTDTQYF. The CDR3 region has the DNA TGTGCCAGCAGCTTATCTTTGGACACAGATACGCAGTATTTT.

The chain has TRBV5-4 and TRBJ2-3; 7 bases align to TRBD1. CDR1 and CDR2 from the germline V gene are SGHNT and YYREEE (reference sequence). With V trimmed by 7 bases and J by 2 bases, 10 bases remained unmatched. This CDR3 comprises 15 residues. CDR3 DNA sequence: TGTGCCAGCCTGGTAAGGGACAGCCACACAGATACGCAGTATTTT. Translating gives CASLVRDSHTDTQYF.

The chain employs TRBV19 and TRBJ2-1; 13 nucleotides line up with TRBD2. This CDR3 contains 16 residues. The V gene's germline CDR1 is LNHDA and CDR2 SQIVND (reference sequence). V shed 3 bases, J shed 7 bases, and the junction held 6 bases outside the gene matches. The CDR3 region has the DNA TGTGCCAGTAGTATTGGACTAGCGGGAGTCCGTAATGAGCAGTTCTTC. This gives the protein CASSIGLAGVRNEQFF. Full variable domain (outside the CDR3, taken from reference TRBV19 and TRBJ2-1): DGGITQSPKYLFRKEGQNVTLSCEQNLNHDAMYWYRQDPGQGLRLIYYSQIVNDFQKGDIAEGYSVSREKKESFPLTVTSAQKNPTAFYLCASSIGLAGVRNEQFFGPGTRLTVL.

The chain recombines TRBV7-6 with TRBJ1-1; D is uncertain. The V gene lost 0 bases and the J gene lost 1 base, with 15 bases spanning the gap. CDR3 size: 17 residues. Germline CDR1 and CDR2: SGHVS and FNYEAQ. The CDR3 nucleotides are TGTGCCAGCAGCTTAGCCCCAGACCCCACGGGGAACACTGAAGCTTTCTTT. It codes for CASSLAPDPTGNTEAFF.

The rearrangement joins TRBV5-5 to TRBJ2-7; D gene uncertain. CDR3 length equals 12 residues. Germline lookup yields CDR1 SGHKS and CDR2 YYEKEE (reference sequence). V was cut by 4 bases and J by 6 bases, with 11 bases left in between. In DNA, the CDR3 is TGTGCCAGCAGCATCGGGTTCGTCGAGCAGTACTTC. Translation gives CASSIGFVEQYF. The entire variable domain, with the rest obtained from reference TRBV5-5 and TRBJ2-7, is as follows: DAGVTQSPTHLIKTRGQQVTLRCSPISGHKSVSWYQQVLGQGPQFIFQYYEKEERGRGNFPDRFSARQFPNYSSELNVNALLLGDSALYLCASSIGFVEQYFGPGTRLTVT.

The chain combines TRBV6-5 with TRBJ1-6; D gene uncertain. This CDR3 region has 14 residues. Germline CDR1 and CDR2: MNHEY and SVGAGI. Trimming removed 6 bases at V and 7 bases at J, with 13 bases between. CDR3 amino acids: CASRRPYFNSPLHF. CDR3 coding DNA: TGTGCCAGCAGACGTCCTTATTTCAATTCACCCCTCCACTTT.

This clone appeared a few times. V usage is TRBV16 and J usage is TRBJ1-2, with TRBD1 matching 7 bases. From germline, CDR1 is KGHSY and CDR2 FQNENV. The CDR3 loop spans 16 amino acids. J lost 2 bases, V lost 2 bases, and 8 bases had no gene match. CDR3 nucleotides: TGTGCCAGCAGCCAACGACAGGGATCGTTCAACTATGGCTACACCTTC. Residues: CASSQRQGSFNYGYTF.

The CDR3 DNA follows: TGCGCCAGCAGCTTGGTGAAGCCGGGACAATCATCAGAGTACCAAGAGACCCAGTACTTC. Its translation is CASSLVKPGQSSEYQETQYF. V is TRBV5-1 and J is TRBJ2-5, with a weak D call TRBD1 (6 bases). Germline V lookup: CDR1 SGHRS, CDR2 YFSETQ. V lost 0 bases and J lost 0, with 24 bases in between. The CDR3 totals 20 residues.

The rearrangement links TRBV9 to TRBJ1-1; a possible D gene is TRBD1 (6 bases). This CDR3 is built from 15 residues. Trimming took off 4 bases at V and 4 bases at J, with 17 bases between the two ends. The germline gives CDR1 SGDLS, CDR2 YYNGEE. CDR3 DNA: TGTGCCAGCAGCCCCCTCACCGGCAGGGGCACTGAAGCTTTCTTT. Protein product: CASSPLTGRGTEAFF.

The chain uses TRBV19 and TRBJ1-2; possible D gene TRBD1, 5 bases. The CDR3 extends over 17 amino acids. Trimming left V 4 bases short and J 0 bases short, with 18 bases between. Germline V gene lookup returns CDR1 LNHDA and CDR2 SQIVND (reference sequence). CDR3 residues: CASSTGQGMRTNYGYTF. In DNA, the CDR3 is TGTGCCAGTAGTACCGGACAAGGGATGCGGACTAACTATGGCTACACCTTC.

This chain uses TRBV7-6 with TRBJ1-5, with D possibly TRBD1 on 6 matching bases. The V end was cut by 1 base, the J end by 5 bases, with 15 bases between. This CDR3 spans 16 amino acids. Germline V gene data show CDR1 as SGHVS and CDR2 as FNYEAQ. In nucleotides, the CDR3 is TGTGCCAGCAGCTTAGGGGCCAGGGGTGCACATCAGCCCCAGCATTTT. It specifies CASSLGARGAHQPQHF.

The V gene is TRBV3-1 (or the pseudogene TRBV3-2), the J gene TRBJ1-1; perhaps TRBD1 as D (5 bases). V was clipped by 2 bases and J by 5 bases, with 12 bases between them. CDR1 is LGHDT and CDR2 is YNNKEL in the germline V gene (reference sequence). CDR3 size: 14 residues. CDR3 loop: CASSQQGLRTEAFF. The CDR3 DNA sequence: TGTGCCAGCAGCCAACAGGGATTAAGGACTGAAGCTTTCTTT.

The rearrangement joins TRBV19 to TRBJ1-5; D is unclear. V was cut by 6 bases and J by 5 bases, with 23 bases left in between. Looked up from germline, CDR1 is LNHDA and CDR2 is SQIVND (reference sequence). This CDR3 spans 17 amino acids. CDR3 bases: TGTGCCAGTAGGGGTATCAAGAGAAGAGCGTGGGATCAGCCCCAGCATTTT. Amino acids: CASRGIKRRAWDQPQHF.

This chain links TRBV12-3 or TRBV12-4 with TRBJ1-2, with D possibly TRBD1 on 5 matching bases. The CDR3 runs 13 residues. V dropped 6 bases and J dropped 5 bases, with 13 bases sitting between them. The CDR3 loop reads CASRGGGDYGYTF. DNA of the CDR3: TGTGCCAGCAGAGGAGGAGGGGATTATGGCTACACCTTC.

The DNA of the CDR3 is TGTGCCAGCATCCCAAGGAGCGGGGGGGCGTACAATGAGCAGTTCTTC. Translated, it gives CASIPRSGGAYNEQFF. This chain uses TRBV2 with TRBJ2-1, with 10 bases fitting TRBD2. V was clipped by 7 bases and J by 4 bases; unmatched bases: 10. This CDR3 has 16 amino acids. The germline V gene has CDR1 SNHLY and CDR2 FYNNEI.

This clone showed up just once. The V gene is TRBV28, the J gene TRBJ1-2; D is ambiguous. V gave up 7 bases and J gave up 2 bases, with 17 bases separating them. The length of the CDR3 is 15 residues. Germline CDR1 reads MDHEN; CDR2 reads SYDVKM. The CDR3 DNA sequence: TGTGCCAGCACCTCCCTGGAGGCGGGAAACTATGGCTACACCTTC. This encodes CASTSLEAGNYGYTF.

This clone was detected a few times. The CDR3 is CATRGAGNTIYF. DNA for the CDR3: TGTGCCACCAGGGGGGCTGGAAACACCATATATTTT. The chain is built from TRBV24-1 and TRBJ1-3; a possible D gene is TRBD1 (5 bases). CDR1 and CDR2 from the germline V gene are KGHDR and SFDVKD. The CDR3 is 12 amino acids. The ends were cut back, 7 bases at V and 2 bases at J, with 5 bases in the middle.

The rearrangement links TRBV5-8 to TRBJ1-6; weak D call: TRBD1 (5 bases). Germline V gene lookup returns CDR1 SGHTS and CDR2 YDEGEE. The CDR3 sequence is 15 residues long. V lost 6 bases to trimming and J lost 7 bases, with 17 bases between them. The CDR3 DNA follows: TGTGCCAGCATCCAGTTCAGTGGGGGAAATTCACCCCTCCACTTT. Translation: CASIQFSGGNSPLHF.